This TCR beta chain was identified in a study of brain T cells in children with intractable seizures. Regarding the study as a whole: Patients' HCMV serostatus was unknown; virus specificity rests on CDR3 similarity alone.

This table comes from immunoSEQ multiplex PCR, and its TCRdb copy is limited to in-frame clones, with some not included. The data show about 41,000 clones, roughly 90% seen once. The CDR3 contains 15 residues. Trimming pared 1 base from V and 0 bases from J, leaving 8 bases between. CDR1 and CDR2 (germline): MNHEY, SVGAGI. Concerning this clone: Its matching antigen is unknown.

The sequencing used peripheral blood, collected at surgery. This chain connects TRBV6-5 to TRBJ2-3; the D gene is possibly TRBD2 (6 bases). This clonotype was sampled from a girl aged 2-10 years with tuberous sclerosis and intractable seizures. The CDR3 reads CASSYLGLSTDTQYF. DNA for the CDR3: TGTGCCAGCAGTTACTTGGGACTTAGCACAGATACGCAGTATTTT.